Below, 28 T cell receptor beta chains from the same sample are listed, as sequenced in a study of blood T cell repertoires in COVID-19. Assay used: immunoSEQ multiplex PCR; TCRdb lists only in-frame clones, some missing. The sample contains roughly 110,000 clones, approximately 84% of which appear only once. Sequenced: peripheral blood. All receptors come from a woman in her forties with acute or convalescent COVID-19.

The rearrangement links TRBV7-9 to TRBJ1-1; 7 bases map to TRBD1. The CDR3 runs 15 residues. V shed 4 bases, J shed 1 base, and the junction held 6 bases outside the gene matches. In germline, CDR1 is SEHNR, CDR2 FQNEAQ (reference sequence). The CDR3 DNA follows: TGTGCCAGCAGCTCTATCAGGGGGAAGAACACTGAAGCTTTCTTT. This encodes CASSSIRGKNTEAFF.

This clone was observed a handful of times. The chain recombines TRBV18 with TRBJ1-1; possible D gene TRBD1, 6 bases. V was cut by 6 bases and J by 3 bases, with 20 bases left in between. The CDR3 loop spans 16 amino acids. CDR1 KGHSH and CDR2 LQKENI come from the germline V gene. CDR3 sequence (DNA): TGTGCCAGCTCCCCCCGCTTGGACAGAAAATACACTGAAGCTTTCTTT. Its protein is CASSPRLDRKYTEAFF.

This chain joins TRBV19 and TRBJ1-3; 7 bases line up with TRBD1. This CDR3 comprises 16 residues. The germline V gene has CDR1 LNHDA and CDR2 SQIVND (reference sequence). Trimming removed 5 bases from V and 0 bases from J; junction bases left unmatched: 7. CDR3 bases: TGTGCCAGTAGTTTAACTCAGGGGGTCTCTGGAAACACCATATATTTT. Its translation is CASSLTQGVSGNTIYF.

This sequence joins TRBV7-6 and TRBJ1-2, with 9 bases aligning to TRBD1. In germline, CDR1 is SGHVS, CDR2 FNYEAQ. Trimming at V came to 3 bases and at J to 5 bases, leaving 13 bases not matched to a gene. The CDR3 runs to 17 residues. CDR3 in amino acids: CASSLLPLTGGAYGYTF. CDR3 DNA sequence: TGTGCCAGCAGCTTGCTCCCTCTTACAGGGGGCGCATATGGCTACACCTTC.

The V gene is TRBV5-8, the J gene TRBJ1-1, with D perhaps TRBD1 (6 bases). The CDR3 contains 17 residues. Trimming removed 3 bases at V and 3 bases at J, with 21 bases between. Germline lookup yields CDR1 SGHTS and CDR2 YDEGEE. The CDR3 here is CASSSELRGKGDTEAFF. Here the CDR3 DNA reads TGTGCCAGCAGCTCTGAGCTTAGGGGGAAGGGGGACACTGAAGCTTTCTTT.

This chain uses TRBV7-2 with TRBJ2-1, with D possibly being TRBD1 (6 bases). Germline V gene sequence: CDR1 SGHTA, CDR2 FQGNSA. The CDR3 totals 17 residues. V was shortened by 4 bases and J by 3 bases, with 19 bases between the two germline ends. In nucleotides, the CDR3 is TGTGCCAGCAGCTATATAAAAGACAGGTTTGGCTACAATGAGCAGTTCTTC. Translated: CASSYIKDRFGYNEQFF.

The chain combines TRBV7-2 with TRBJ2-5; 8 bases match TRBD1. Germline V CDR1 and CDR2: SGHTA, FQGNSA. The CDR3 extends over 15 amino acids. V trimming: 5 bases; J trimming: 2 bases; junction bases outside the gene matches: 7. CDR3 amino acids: CASSTRTGIQETQYF. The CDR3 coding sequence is TGTGCCAGCAGCACACGGACAGGGATACAAGAGACCCAGTACTTC.

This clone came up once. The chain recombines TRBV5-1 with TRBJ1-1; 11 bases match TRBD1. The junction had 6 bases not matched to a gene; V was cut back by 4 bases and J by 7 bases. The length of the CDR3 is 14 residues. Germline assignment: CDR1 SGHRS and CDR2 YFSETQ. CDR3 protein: CASSRGQGEVEAFF. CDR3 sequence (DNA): TGCGCCAGCAGCCGGGGACAGGGGGAGGTTGAAGCTTTCTTT.

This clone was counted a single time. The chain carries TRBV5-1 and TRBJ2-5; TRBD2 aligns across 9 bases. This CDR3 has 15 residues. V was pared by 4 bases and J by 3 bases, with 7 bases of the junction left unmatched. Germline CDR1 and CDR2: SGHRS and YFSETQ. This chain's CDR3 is CASSTSGGRKETQYF. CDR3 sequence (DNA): TGCGCCAGCAGCACCAGCGGGGGGCGCAAAGAGACCCAGTACTTC.

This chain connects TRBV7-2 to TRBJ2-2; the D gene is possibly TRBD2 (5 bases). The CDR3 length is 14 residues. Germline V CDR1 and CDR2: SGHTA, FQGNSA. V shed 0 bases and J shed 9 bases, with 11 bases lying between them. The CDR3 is CASSLAAGPRELFF. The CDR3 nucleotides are TGTGCCAGCAGCTTAGCTGCGGGCCCAAGGGAGCTGTTTTTT. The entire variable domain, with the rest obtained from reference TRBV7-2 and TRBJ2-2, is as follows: GAGVSQSPSNKVTEKGKDVELRCDPISGHTALYWYRQSLGQGLEFLIYFQGNSAPDKSGLPSDRFSAERTGGSVSTLTIQRTQQEDSAVYLCASSLAAGPRELFFGEGSRLTVL.

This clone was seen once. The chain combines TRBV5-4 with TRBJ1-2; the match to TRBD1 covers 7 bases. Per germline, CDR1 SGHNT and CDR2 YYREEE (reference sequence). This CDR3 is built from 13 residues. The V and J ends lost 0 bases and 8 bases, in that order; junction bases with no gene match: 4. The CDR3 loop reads CASSLGQGDGYTF. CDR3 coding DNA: TGTGCCAGCAGCTTGGGTCAGGGGGACGGCTACACCTTC.

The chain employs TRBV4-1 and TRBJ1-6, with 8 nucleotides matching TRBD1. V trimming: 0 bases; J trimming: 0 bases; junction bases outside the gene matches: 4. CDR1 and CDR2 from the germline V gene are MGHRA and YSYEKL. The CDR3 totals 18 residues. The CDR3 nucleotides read TGCGCCAGCAGCCAAGACACAGGGGGGAGCTCCTATAATTCACCCCTCCACTTT. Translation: CASSQDTGGSSYNSPLHF.

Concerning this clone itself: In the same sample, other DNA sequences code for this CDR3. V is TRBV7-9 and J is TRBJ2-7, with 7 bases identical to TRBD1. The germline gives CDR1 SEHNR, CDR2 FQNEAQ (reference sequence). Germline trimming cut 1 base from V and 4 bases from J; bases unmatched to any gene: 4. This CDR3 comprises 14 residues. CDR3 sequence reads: CASSLGTGKYEQYF. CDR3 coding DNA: TGTGCCAGCAGCTTAGGGACAGGAAAATACGAGCAGTACTTC.

The DNA of the CDR3 is TGTGCCAGCAGGTCGACAGGGAGTTCTGGAAACACCATATATTTT. Translating gives CASRSTGSSGNTIYF. This sequence joins TRBV2 and TRBJ1-3; 7 nucleotides line up with TRBD1. The J segment lost 1 base and the V segment lost 6 bases, leaving 6 bases of the junction unmatched. Germline lookup yields CDR1 SNHLY and CDR2 FYNNEI. The CDR3 contains 15 residues.

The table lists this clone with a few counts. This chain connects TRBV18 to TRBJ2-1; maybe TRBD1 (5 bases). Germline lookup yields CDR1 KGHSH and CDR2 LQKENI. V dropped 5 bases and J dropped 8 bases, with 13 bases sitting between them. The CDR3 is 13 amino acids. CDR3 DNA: TGTGCCAGCTCAAAGGGGTCTGTCGATGAGCAGTTCTTC. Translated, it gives CASSKGSVDEQFF.

The CDR3 sequence: CASRVYQQGAVGANVLTF. The CDR3 nucleotides read TGTGCCAGCAGGGTTTATCAACAGGGGGCTGTGGGGGCCAACGTCCTGACTTTC. This rearrangement joins TRBV5-6 to TRBJ2-6, with 9 bases identical to TRBD1. Germline lookup yields CDR1 SGHDT and CDR2 YYEEEE. Germline trimming cut 5 bases from V and 4 bases from J; bases unmatched to any gene: 13. There are 18 residues in the CDR3. Variable domain in full (rest from reference TRBV5-6 and TRBJ2-6): DAGVTQSPTHLIKTRGQQVTLRCSPKSGHDTVSWYQQALGQGPQFIFQYYEEEERQRGNFPDRFSGHQFPNYSSELNVNALLLGDSALYLCASRVYQQGAVGANVLTFGAGSRLTVL.

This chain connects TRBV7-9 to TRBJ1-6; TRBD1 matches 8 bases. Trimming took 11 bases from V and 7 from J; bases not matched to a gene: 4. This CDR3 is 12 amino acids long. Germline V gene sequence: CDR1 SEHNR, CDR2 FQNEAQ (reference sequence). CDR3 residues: CASGTGNSPLHF. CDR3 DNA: TGTGCCTCCGGGACAGGAAATTCACCCCTCCACTTT. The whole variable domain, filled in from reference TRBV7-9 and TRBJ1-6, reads DTGVSQNPRHKITKRGQNVTFRCDPISEHNRLYWYRQTLGQGPEFLTYFQNEAQLEKSRLLSDRFSAERPKGSFSTLEIQRTEQGDSAMYLCASGTGNSPLHFGNGTRLTVT.

CDR3 sequence reads: CASSPRQGVTGELFF. The DNA of the CDR3 is TGTGCCAGCAGCCCCCGACAGGGGGTCACCGGGGAGCTGTTTTTT. The gene calls are TRBV3-1 (or the pseudogene TRBV3-2) and TRBJ2-2; 9 nucleotides align to TRBD1. The CDR3 runs 15 residues. Trimming at V came to 4 bases and at J to 4 bases, leaving 4 bases not matched to a gene. Germline V gene data show CDR1 as LGHDT and CDR2 as YNNKEL (reference sequence).

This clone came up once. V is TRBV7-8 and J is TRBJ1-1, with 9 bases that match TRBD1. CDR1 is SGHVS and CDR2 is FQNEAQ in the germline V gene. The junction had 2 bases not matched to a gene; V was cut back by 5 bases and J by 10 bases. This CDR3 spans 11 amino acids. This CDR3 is CASSPDRGAFF. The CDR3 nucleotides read TGTGCCAGCAGCCCGGACAGGGGAGCTTTCTTT.

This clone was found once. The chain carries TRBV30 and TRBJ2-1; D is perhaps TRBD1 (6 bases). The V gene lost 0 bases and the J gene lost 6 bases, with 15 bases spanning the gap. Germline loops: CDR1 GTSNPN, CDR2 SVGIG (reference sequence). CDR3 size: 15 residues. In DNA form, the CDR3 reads TGTGCCTGGAGTGTATATAAAGGACAGTCCAATGAGCAGTTCTTC. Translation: CAWSVYKGQSNEQFF.

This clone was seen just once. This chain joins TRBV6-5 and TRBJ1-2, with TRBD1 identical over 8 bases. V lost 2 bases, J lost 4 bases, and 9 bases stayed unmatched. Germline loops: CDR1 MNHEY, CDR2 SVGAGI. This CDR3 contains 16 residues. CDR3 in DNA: TGTGCCAGCAGTTACGATCCCCCCGACAGGGGCTATGGCTACACCTTC. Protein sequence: CASSYDPPDRGYGYTF.

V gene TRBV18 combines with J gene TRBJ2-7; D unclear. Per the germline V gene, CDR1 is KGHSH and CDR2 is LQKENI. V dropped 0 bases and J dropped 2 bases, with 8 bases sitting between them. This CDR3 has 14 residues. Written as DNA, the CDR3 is TGTGCCAGCTCACCACCAATGGCTGCCTACGAGCAGTACTTC. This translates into CASSPPMAAYEQYF.

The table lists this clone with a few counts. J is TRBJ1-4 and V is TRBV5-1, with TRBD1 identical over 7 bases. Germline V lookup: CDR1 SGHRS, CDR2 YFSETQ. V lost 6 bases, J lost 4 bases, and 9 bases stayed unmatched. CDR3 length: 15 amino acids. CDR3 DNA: TGCGCCAGCACCCCGGCCGGGACAGTTAATGAAAAACTGTTTTTT. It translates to CASTPAGTVNEKLFF.

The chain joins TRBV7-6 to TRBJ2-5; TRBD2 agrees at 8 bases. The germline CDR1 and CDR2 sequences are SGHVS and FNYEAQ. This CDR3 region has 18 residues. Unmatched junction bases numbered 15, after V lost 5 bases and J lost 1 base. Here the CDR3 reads CASSPRGGVAGGQETQYF. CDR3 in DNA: TGTGCCAGCAGCCCTAGAGGGGGAGTGGCGGGGGGCCAAGAGACCCAGTACTTC.

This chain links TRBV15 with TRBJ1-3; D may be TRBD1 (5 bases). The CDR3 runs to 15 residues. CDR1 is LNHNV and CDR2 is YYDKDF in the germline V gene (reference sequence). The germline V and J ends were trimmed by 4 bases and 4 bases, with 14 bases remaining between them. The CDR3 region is CATSMRQISGNTIYF. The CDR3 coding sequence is TGTGCCACCAGCATGCGACAGATTAGCGGAAACACCATATATTTT.

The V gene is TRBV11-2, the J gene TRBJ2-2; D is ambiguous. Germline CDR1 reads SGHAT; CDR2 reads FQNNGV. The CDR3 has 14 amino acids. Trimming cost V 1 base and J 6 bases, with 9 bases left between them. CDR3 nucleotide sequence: TGTGCCAGCAGCTTAGGAAACATGGCCGGGGAGCTGTTTTTT. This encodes CASSLGNMAGELFF.

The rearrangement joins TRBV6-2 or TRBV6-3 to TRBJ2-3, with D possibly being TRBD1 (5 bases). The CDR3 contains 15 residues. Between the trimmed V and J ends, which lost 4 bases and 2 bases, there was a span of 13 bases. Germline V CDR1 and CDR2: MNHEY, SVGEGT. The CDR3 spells CASSSPRQITDTQYF. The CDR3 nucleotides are TGTGCCAGCAGTTCCCCGAGACAGATCACAGATACGCAGTATTTT.

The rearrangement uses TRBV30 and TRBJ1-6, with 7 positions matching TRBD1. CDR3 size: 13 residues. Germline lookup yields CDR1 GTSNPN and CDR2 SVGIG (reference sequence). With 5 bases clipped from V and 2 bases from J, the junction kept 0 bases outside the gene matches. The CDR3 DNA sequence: TGTGCCTGGGGGACAGCCTATAATTCACCCCTCCACTTT. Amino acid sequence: CAWGTAYNSPLHF. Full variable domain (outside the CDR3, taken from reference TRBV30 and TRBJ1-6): SQTIHQWPATLVQPVGSPLSLECTVEGTSNPNLYWYRQAAGRGLQLLFYSVGIGQISSEVPQNLSASRPQDRQFILSSKKLLLSDSGFYLCAWGTAYNSPLHFGNGTRLTVT.